This T cell receptor (beta chain) was obtained from a study of blood T cell repertoires in COVID-19. The length of the CDR3 is 17 residues. Germline V gene lookup returns CDR1 SNHLY and CDR2 FYNNEI. Trimming at V came to 6 bases and at J to 4 bases, leaving 16 bases not matched to a gene. The authors' processing: Using reference gene primer amplification, nucleated cell counts were estimated. Produced via immunoSEQ multiplex PCR; TCRdb's table is partial and in-frame only. From that table come the V and J calls and clone size; the DNA was used to work out D and trimming. The repertoire holds roughly 280,000 clones, with approximately 86% as singletons.

The genes are TRBV2 and TRBJ2-3; 7 bases align to TRBD1. Input material: peripheral blood. The source of this sequence is a woman between 55 and 75 years old with COVID-19, enrolled during active disease. CDR3 nucleotides: TGTGCCAGCAGGGGGCGGACGATGGGCACAGGGGCAGATACGCAGTATTTT. This sequence encodes CASRGRTMGTGADTQYF.